The clone carrying this T cell receptor beta chain has at least ten counts. Its antigen is still unknown. The entry originates in a study of neurological immune-mediated disorders. CDR3 length equals 16 residues. Trimming took 3 bases from V and 5 from J; bases not matched to a gene: 9. The germline V gene has CDR1 SGDLS and CDR2 YYNGEE. Study-level points and caveats: Because no CDR3 amino acid sequences were shared across subjects by expanded clones, private repertoires were suggested in all groups.

With 10-nucleotide random UMIs, 5'RACE was used to make the cDNA. One entry per CDR3 protein results from TCRdb running MiXCR on the 5' RACE reads. The top ten clones hold roughly 17% of a sample with about 24,000 distinct CDR3 sequences, roughly 13% of them seen once. This chain uses TRBV9 with TRBJ2-4; 9 positions match TRBD1. This sequence originates from a woman aged 40 to 50 with HTLV-1-associated myelopathy (HAM/TSP). The sequencing sample was made of PBMCs. The CDR3, as DNA: TGTGCCAGCAGCGCCTGGGGGGGACAGGGACAAAACATTCAGTACTTC. Translating it yields CASSAWGGQGQNIQYF.